The 2 T cell receptor beta chains below all came from one sample that was sequenced in a study of blood T cell repertoires in COVID-19. Some clones are missing from TCRdb's copy, which holds only in-frame ones; the method was immunoSEQ multiplex PCR. The repertoire holds around 20,000 clones, with around 90% as singletons. Sequenced material: peripheral blood. Receptors were obtained from a human donor in a cohort sampled during active COVID-19.

The chain carries TRBV7-2 and TRBJ1-2; tentatively, D is TRBD1 (6 bases). The CDR3 length is 13 residues. Germline V gene data show CDR1 as SGHTA and CDR2 as FQGNSA. V was clipped by 2 bases and J by 5 bases, with 9 bases between them. CDR3 sequence reads: CASSLQGRYGYTF. CDR3 DNA sequence: TGTGCCAGCAGCTTACAGGGGCGGTATGGCTACACCTTC.

The chain joins TRBV2 to TRBJ1-2; 10 bases are a match to TRBD1. Unmatched junction bases numbered 9, after V lost 10 bases and J lost 4 bases. Germline V CDR1 and CDR2: SNHLY, FYNNEI. The CDR3 runs 14 residues. Here the CDR3 reads CATTTGGEGYGYTF. As DNA, the CDR3 is TGTGCCACTACGACAGGGGGCGAAGGCTATGGCTACACCTTC. Full variable domain (rest looked up from reference TRBV2 and TRBJ1-2): EPEVTQTPSHQVTQMGQEVILRCVPISNHLYFYWYRQILGQKVEFLVSFYNNEISEKSEIFDDQFSVERPDGSNFTLKIRSTKLEDSAMYFCATTTGGEGYGYTFGSGTRLTVV.